This T cell receptor beta chain emerged from a study of blood T cell repertoires in COVID-19. Authors' analysis steps: Scientists estimated how many nucleated cells there were by amplifying reference gene primers. Sequencing used immunoSEQ multiplex PCR; TCRdb keeps in-frame clones, though not all of them. That table supplies the V and J calls and clone size; D and trimming were determined from the DNA. The sample includes 150,000 to 200,000 clones, approximately 79% of them seen just once. This clone was found a few times. Germline values: CDR1 SGHTA, CDR2 FQGTGA. V was clipped by 5 bases and J by 6 bases, with 11 bases between them. The CDR3 contains 13 residues.

The TCR comes from a woman between 65 and 79 years old with acute or convalescent COVID-19. The chain is built from TRBV7-3 and TRBJ2-1; weak D call: TRBD2 (6 bases). Sequencing used peripheral blood. The CDR3 loop reads CASSRDFSNEQFF. CDR3 DNA sequence: TGTGCCAGCAGCCGGGACTTTTCCAATGAGCAGTTCTTC.